The TCR beta chain under discussion was sequenced for a study of tissue T cells after allogeneic stem cell transplantation. Whole-study results and caveats: The study did not identify alloreactive or antigen-specific tissue TCRs, and some clones might be persisting host cells. Blood and spleen captured only part of the tissue TCR repertoire.

Sequencing of TCRbeta CDR3 at survey depth gave sequences and template counts. TCRdb's copy holds only in-frame clones and misses some; the assay was immunoSEQ multiplex PCR. This sample has under 2,000 clones, with roughly 76% found just once. The table lists this clone with a few counts. Its specificity is not known. The CDR3 sequence is 15 residues long. In germline, CDR1 is MDHEN, CDR2 SYDVKM. The V end lost 7 bases, the J end lost 0 bases, and 12 bases lay between the germline ends. Median post-mortem interval was around 8.9 hours for GI, liver, skin and lymphoid tissues. The sequencing here drew on esophagus tissue, taken at autopsy. This receptor was obtained from a woman between 18 and 49 years old with breast cancer. The genes are TRBV28 and TRBJ2-2, with a possible D match to TRBD2 (7 bases). The CDR3 protein is CASTRGTTNTGELFF. The CDR3 nucleotides read TGTGCCAGCACAAGGGGGACTACGAACACCGGGGAGCTGTTTTTT. The full variable domain, completed using reference TRBV28 and TRBJ2-2, is DVKVTQSSRYLVKRTGEKVFLECVQDMDHENMFWYRQDPGLGLRLIYFSYDVKMKEKGDIPEGYSVSREKKERFSLILESASTNQTSMYLCASTRGTTNTGELFFGEGSRLTVL.